These 5 T cell receptor beta chains were sequenced from one sample in a study of blood T cell repertoires in COVID-19. The repertoire was sequenced with immunoSEQ multiplex PCR; TCRdb's copy has only in-frame clones and lacks some. The sample yields some 100,000 clones, roughly nine tenths seen once. Sequenced sample: peripheral blood. The source is a man aged 65 to 85 who had recovered from COVID-19.

Only one count was recorded for this clone. The chain's CDR3 is CASSFSGRETGELFF. Written as DNA, the CDR3 is TGTGCCAGCAGCTTTAGCGGGAGGGAAACCGGGGAGCTGTTTTTT. The rearrangement uses TRBV7-9 and TRBJ2-2, with TRBD2 matching 11 bases. The V and J ends lost 3 bases and 5 bases, in that order; junction bases with no gene match: 2. This CDR3 region has 15 residues. CDR1 SEHNR and CDR2 FQNEAQ come from the germline V gene (reference sequence).

V and J are TRBV7-2 and TRBJ1-5, with D uncertain. V was cut by 3 bases and J by 0 bases, with 15 bases left in between. Per the germline V gene, CDR1 is SGHTA and CDR2 is FQGNSA. The CDR3 has 17 amino acids. The CDR3 nucleotides are TGTGCCAGCAGCTTTGGATCCGGCGGTTATAGCAATCAGCCCCAGCATTTT. It translates to CASSFGSGGYSNQPQHF.

The V and J genes are TRBV6-5 and TRBJ2-1, with D maybe TRBD1 (5 bases). With 0 bases removed from V and 3 bases from J, the gap between germline ends came to 12 bases. Germline-derived CDR1 and CDR2 are MNHEY and SVGAGI. CDR3 length equals 16 residues. The CDR3 region has the DNA TGTGCCAGCAGTTACTCTTCTGCAGGGCTCTACAATGAGCAGTTCTTC. Translating gives CASSYSSAGLYNEQFF.

V usage is TRBV28 and J usage is TRBJ2-3; 12 bases are a match to TRBD2. The CDR3 is made up of 15 amino acids. The V gene's germline CDR1 is MDHEN and CDR2 SYDVKM. The V segment lost 6 bases and the J segment 2 bases; nucleotides outside the gene matches: 3. The CDR3 region has the DNA TGTGCCAGCAGGCTAGCGGGAGGGAACACAGATACGCAGTATTTT. Its translation is CASRLAGGNTDTQYF.

The V call is TRBV18, the J call TRBJ2-3; D may be TRBD2 (6 bases). Between the trimmed V and J ends, which lost 3 bases and 3 bases, there was a span of 13 bases. Per the germline V gene, CDR1 is KGHSH and CDR2 is LQKENI. The CDR3 is made up of 15 amino acids. CDR3 coding DNA: TGTGCCAGCTCACCCCAGGAGGGCCGGACAGATACGCAGTATTTT. It is translated as CASSPQEGRTDTQYF.